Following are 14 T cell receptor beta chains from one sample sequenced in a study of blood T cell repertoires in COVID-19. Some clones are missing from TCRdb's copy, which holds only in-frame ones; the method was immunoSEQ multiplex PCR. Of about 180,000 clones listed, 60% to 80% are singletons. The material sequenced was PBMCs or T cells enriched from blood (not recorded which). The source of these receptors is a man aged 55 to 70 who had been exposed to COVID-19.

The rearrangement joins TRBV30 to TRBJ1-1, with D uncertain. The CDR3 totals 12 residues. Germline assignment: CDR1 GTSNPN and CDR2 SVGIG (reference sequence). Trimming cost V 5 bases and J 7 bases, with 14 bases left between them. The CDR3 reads CAWRTRRYEAFF. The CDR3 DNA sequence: TGTGCCTGGCGCACGCGGCGGTATGAAGCTTTCTTT.

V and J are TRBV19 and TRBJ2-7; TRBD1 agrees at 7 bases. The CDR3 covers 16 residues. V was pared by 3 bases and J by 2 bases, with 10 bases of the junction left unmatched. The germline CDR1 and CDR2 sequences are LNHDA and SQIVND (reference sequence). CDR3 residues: CASSITPQGVAYEQYF. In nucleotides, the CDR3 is TGTGCCAGTAGTATTACCCCCCAGGGGGTCGCCTACGAGCAGTACTTC.

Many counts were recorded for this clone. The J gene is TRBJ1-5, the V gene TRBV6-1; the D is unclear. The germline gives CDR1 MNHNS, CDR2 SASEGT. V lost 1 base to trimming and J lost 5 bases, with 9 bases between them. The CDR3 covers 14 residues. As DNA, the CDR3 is TGTGCCAGCAGTGAAGGAGGGAACGATCAGCCCCAGCATTTT. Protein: CASSEGGNDQPQHF.

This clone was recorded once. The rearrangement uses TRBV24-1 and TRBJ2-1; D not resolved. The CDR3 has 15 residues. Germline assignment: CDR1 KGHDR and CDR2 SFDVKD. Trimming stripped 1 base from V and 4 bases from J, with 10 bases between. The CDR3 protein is CATSDLGTGYNEQFF. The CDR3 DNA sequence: TGTGCCACCAGTGATTTAGGAACGGGTTACAATGAGCAGTTCTTC.

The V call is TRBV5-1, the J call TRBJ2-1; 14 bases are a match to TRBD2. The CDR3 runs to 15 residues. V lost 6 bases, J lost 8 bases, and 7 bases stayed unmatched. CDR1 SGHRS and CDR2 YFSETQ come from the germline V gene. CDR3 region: CASNPGLAGVYEQFF. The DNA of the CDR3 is TGCGCCAGCAACCCGGGACTAGCGGGAGTCTATGAGCAGTTCTTC. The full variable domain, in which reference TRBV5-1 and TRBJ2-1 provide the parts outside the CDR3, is KAGVTQTPRYLIKTRGQQVTLSCSPISGHRSVSWYQQTPGQGLQFLFEYFSETQRNKGNFPGRFSGRQFSNSRSEMNVSTLELGDSALYLCASNPGLAGVYEQFFGPGTRLTVL.

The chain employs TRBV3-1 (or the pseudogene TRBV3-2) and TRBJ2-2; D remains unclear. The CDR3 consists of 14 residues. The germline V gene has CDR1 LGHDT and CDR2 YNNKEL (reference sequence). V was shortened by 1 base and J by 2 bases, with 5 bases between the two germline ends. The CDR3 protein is CASSQVLNTGELFF. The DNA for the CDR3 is TGTGCCAGCAGCCAAGTGCTAAACACCGGGGAGCTGTTTTTT.

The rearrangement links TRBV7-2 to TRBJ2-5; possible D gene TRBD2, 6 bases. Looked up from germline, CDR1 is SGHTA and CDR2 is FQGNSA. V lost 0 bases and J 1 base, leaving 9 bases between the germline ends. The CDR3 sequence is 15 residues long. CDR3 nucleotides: TGTGCCAGCAGCTTAGCCCCGGGAGTCCAAGAGACCCAGTACTTC. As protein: CASSLAPGVQETQYF.

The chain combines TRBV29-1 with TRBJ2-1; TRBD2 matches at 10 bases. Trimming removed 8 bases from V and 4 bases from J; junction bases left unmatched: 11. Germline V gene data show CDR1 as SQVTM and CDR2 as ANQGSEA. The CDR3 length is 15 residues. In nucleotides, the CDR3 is TGCAGCCAAGGACTCGGGACTAGCGTATACAATGAGCAGTTCTTC. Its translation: CSQGLGTSVYNEQFF.

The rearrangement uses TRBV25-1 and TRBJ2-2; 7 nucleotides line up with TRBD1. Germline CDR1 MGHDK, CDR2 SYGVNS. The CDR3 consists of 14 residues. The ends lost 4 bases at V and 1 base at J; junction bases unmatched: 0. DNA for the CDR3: TGTGCCAGCAGTGGGACAGGGAACACCGGGGAGCTGTTTTTT. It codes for CASSGTGNTGELFF.

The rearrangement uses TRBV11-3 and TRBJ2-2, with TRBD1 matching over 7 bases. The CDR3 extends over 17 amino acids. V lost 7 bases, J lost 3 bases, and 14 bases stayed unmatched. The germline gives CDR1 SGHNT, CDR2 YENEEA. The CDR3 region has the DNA TGTGCCAGCACCCTTAGGTCTTTTACAGGGGACACCGGGGAGCTGTTTTTT. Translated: CASTLRSFTGDTGELFF.

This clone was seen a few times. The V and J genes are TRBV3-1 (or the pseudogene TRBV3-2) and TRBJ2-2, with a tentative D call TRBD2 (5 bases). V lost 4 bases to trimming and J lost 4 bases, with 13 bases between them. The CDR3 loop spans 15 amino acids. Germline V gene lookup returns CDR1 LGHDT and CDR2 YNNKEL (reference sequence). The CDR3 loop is CASSPLRRITGELFF. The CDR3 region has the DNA TGTGCCAGCAGCCCCCTAAGGAGGATCACCGGGGAGCTGTTTTTT.

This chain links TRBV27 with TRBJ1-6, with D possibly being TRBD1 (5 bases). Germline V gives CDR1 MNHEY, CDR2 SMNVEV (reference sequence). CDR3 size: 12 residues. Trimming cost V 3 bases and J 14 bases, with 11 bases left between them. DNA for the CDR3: TGTGCCAGCAGTTTTACGGTAGGGGCCCTCCACTTT. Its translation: CASSFTVGALHF.

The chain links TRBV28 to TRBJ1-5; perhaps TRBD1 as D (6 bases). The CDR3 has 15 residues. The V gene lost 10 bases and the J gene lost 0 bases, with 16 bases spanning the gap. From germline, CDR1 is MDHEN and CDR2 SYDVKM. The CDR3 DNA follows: TGTGCCATTAAGGGGGTGACAGTTAGCAATCAGCCCCAGCATTTT. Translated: CAIKGVTVSNQPQHF.

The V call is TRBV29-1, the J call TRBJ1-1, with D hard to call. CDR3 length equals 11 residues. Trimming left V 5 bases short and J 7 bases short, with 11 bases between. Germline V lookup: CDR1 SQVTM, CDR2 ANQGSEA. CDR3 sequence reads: CSVRLDYEAFF. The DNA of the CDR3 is TGCAGCGTTCGACTGGACTATGAAGCTTTCTTT.